This is a list of T cell receptor beta chains from one sample in a study of cytomegalovirus exposure and HLA in healthy donors. Data came from immunoSEQ multiplex PCR; TCRdb stores just in-frame clones and leaves some out. The sample lists fewer than 250,000 clones, 65% to 85% occurring once. The sample taken for sequencing was PBMCs. The receptors shown here come from a man aged 25-40 years in good health and CMV-seronegative. Each CDR3 is given with its conserved first and last residue. The order of the fields is CDR3 protein, CDR3 DNA, clone size, J gene, V gene, D gene. D genes are given only for firm matches. Not every row has a clone size; where given, it reads once, few, many or a size class.

CDR3 protein: CASSPGTLRLDTEAFF
CDR3 DNA: TGCGCCAGCAGCCCAGGGACACTTAGGTTGGACACTGAAGCTTTCTTT
clone size: few
J gene: TRBJ1-1
V gene: TRBV5-1
D gene: .

CDR3 protein: CASSHETGELFF
CDR3 DNA: TGCGCCAGCAGCCATGAAACTGGGGAGCTGTTTTTT
clone size: .
J gene: TRBJ2-2
V gene: TRBV4-3
D gene: .

CDR3 protein: CASSSDRAGYTF
CDR3 DNA: TGTGCCAGCAGCTCTGACAGGGCCGGCTACACCTTC
clone size: .
J gene: TRBJ1-2
V gene: TRBV11-2
D gene: TRBD1

CDR3 protein: CASSKGLAGGSSYEQYF
CDR3 DNA: TGTGCCAGCAGCAAGGGACTAGCGGGGGGAAGCTCCTACGAGCAGTACTTC
clone size: .
J gene: TRBJ2-7
V gene: TRBV5-6
D gene: TRBD2

CDR3 protein: CASTTGPGEAFF
CDR3 DNA: TGTGCCAGTACTACAGGGCCGGGGGAAGCTTTCTTT
clone size: once
J gene: TRBJ1-1
V gene: TRBV11-2
D gene: .

CDR3 protein: CRAPLFCTGTGCPGYGYTF
CDR3 DNA: TGCAGAGCGCCCCTGTTCTGTACCGGGACAGGGTGTCCGGGCTATGGCTACACCTTC
clone size: .
J gene: TRBJ1-2
V gene: TRBV29-1
D gene: TRBD1

CDR3 protein: CASSNGQAAKSNEQFF
CDR3 DNA: TGTGCCAGCAGCAACGGACAGGCAGCGAAATCGAACGAGCAGTTCTTC
clone size: .
J gene: TRBJ2-1
V gene: TRBV5-4
D gene: TRBD1

CDR3 protein: CASNGRLGQETQYF
CDR3 DNA: TGCGCCAGCAATGGACGCCTCGGACAGGAGACCCAGTACTTC
clone size: .
J gene: TRBJ2-5
V gene: TRBV5-1
D gene: .

CDR3 protein: CASSLADVYRFNYGYTF
CDR3 DNA: TGTGCCAGCAGCTTGGCCGACGTATACAGATTTAACTATGGCTACACCTTC
clone size: .
J gene: TRBJ1-2
V gene: TRBV5-6
D gene: .

CDR3 protein: CASAGDEQYF
CDR3 DNA: TGCGCCAGCGCCGGAGACGAGCAGTACTTC
clone size: .
J gene: TRBJ2-7
V gene: TRBV4-1
D gene: .

CDR3 protein: CASSPRQGASTDTQYF
CDR3 DNA: TGTGCCAGCTCACCCCGTCAGGGGGCGAGCACAGATACGCAGTATTTT
clone size: .
J gene: TRBJ2-3
V gene: TRBV18
D gene: TRBD1